This TCR beta chain was found in a study of cytomegalovirus exposure and HLA in healthy donors. Study observations and caveats: Reported performance of the classifier showed diagnosis of cytomegalovirus status with high specificity and sensitivity.

Worth noting for this clone: Its antigen is currently unknown.

Deletions cut 4 bases from V and 4 bases from J, with 23 bases between. Germline loops: CDR1 MDHEN, CDR2 SYDVKM. The CDR3 totals 17 residues. TCRdb's copy holds only in-frame clones and misses some; the assay was immunoSEQ multiplex PCR. The top ten hold less than 3% of the sample, which has 110,000 to 150,000 clones, 70% to 90% seen once. Sequenced: PBMCs. The receptor was derived from a man aged 18 to 30 in good health and CMV-seronegative. The chain employs TRBV28 and TRBJ2-7, with a possible D match to TRBD1 (8 bases). CDR3 sequence: CASSSPGEGTGRYEQYF. The CDR3 coding sequence is TGTGCCAGCAGTTCCCCGGGGGAGGGGACAGGTCGGTACGAGCAGTACTTC.